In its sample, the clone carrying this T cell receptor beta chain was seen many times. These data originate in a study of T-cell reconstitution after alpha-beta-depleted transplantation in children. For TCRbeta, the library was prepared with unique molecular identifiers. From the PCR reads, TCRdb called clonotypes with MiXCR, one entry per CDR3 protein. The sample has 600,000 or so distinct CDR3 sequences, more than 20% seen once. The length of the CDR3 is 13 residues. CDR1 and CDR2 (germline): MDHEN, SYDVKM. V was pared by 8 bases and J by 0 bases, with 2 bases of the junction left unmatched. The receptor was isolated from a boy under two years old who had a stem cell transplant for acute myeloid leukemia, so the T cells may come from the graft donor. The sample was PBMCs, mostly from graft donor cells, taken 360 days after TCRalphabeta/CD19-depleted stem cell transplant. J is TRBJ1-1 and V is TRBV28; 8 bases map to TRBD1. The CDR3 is CASDRGMNTEAFF. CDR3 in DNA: TGTGCCAGCGACAGGGGAATGAACACTGAAGCTTTCTTT.